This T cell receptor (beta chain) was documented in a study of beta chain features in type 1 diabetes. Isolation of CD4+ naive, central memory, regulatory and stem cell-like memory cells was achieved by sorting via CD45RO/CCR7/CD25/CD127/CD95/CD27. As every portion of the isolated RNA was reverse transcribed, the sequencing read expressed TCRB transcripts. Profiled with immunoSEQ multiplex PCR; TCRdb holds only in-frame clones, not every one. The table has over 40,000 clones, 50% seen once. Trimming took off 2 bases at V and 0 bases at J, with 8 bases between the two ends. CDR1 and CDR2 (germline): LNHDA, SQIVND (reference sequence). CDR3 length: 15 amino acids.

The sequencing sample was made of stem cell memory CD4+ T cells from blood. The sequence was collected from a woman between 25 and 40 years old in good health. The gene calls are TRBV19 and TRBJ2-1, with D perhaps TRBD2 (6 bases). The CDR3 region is CASSISGSSYNEQFF. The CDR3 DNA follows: TGTGCCAGTAGTATAAGCGGGTCCTCCTACAATGAGCAGTTCTTC.